Included here is one T cell receptor beta chain sequence, with context. Antigen unknown. The data derive from a study of molecular identifiers for immune sequencing clone quantification. This CDR3 region has 17 residues. The trim removed 1 base at V and 4 bases at J, leaving 7 bases unmatched. Germline V CDR1 and CDR2: LGHDT, YNNKEL (reference sequence). Study-level findings and limits: Highly expanded clone sizes could be underestimated by identical TCR molecules sharing a barcode.

Using a CD8+CD4-CCR7+CD45RA+ phenotype, naive CD8 T cells were sorted. TCRdb independently ran MiXCR on the PCR reads; one entry per CDR3 protein. The table includes 460,000 or so distinct CDR3 sequences, around 25% detected once. The chain has TRBV3-1 and TRBJ2-1, with 10 bases matching TRBD2. The TCR comes from a human donor in good health. Some libraries in this study had Jurkat cell RNA spiked in. The sample taken for sequencing was naive CD8+ T cells from blood, with Jurkat cell RNA spiked in. Subset meaning: FACS-sorted CD8+CD4-CCR7+CD45RA+ naive T cells. CDR3 DNA: TGTGCCAGCAGCCAAGTTACTAGCGGGAATATTTACAATGAGCAGTTCTTC. Its translation is CASSQVTSGNIYNEQFF.